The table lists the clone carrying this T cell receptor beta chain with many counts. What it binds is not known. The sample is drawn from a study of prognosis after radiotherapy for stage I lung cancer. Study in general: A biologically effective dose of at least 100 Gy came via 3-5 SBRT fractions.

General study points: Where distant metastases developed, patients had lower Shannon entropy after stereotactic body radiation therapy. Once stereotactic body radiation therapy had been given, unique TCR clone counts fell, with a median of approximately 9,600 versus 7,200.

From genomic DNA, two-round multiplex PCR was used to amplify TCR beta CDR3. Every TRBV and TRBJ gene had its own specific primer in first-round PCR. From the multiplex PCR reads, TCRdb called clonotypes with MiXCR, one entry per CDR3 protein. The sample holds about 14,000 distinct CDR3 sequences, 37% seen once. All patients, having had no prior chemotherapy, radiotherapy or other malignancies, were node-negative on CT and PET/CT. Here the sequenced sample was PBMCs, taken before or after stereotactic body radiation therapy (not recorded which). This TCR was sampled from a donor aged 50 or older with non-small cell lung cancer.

The CDR3 bases are TGTGCCACCAGTGCTCCCGAGGGGCAGGAGGAGACCCAGTACTTC. Amino acids: CATSAPEGQEETQYF. The chain combines TRBV24-1 with TRBJ2-5; either TRBD1 or TRBD2 may supply D (5 bases each). Trimming took off 5 bases at V and 5 bases at J, with 17 bases between the two ends. The CDR3 extends over 15 amino acids. CDR1 is KGHDR and CDR2 is SFDVKD in the germline V gene.